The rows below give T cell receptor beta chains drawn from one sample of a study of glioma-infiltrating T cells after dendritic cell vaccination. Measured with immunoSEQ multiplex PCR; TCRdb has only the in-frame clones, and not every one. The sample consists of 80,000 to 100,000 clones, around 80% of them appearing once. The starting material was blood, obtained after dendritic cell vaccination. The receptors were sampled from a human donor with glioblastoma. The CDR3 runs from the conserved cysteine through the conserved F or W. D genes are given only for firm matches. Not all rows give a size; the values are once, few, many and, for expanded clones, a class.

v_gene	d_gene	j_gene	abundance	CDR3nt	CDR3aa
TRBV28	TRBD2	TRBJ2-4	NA	TGTGCCAGCAGTTTTCCTCTGTTCGTTGGAGGGAGGGACGCCAAAAACATTCAGTACTTC	CASSFPLFVGGRDAKNIQYF
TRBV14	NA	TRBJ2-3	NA	TGTGCCAGCAGCCAAGTTCGGGGAAGCACAGATACGCAGTATTTT	CASSQVRGSTDTQYF
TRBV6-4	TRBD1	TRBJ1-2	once	TGTGCCAGCAGGGGGGACAGCGCTAACTATGGCTACACCTTC	CASRGDSANYGYTF
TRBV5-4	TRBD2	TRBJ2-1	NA	TGTGCCAGCAGCGGGTCTAGCGGGACGGTCGATGAGCAGTTCTTC	CASSGSSGTVDEQFF
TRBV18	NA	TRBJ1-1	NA	TGTGCCAGCTCACCGGGGGGGGCCGGGACTGAAGCTTTCTTT	CASSPGGAGTEAFF
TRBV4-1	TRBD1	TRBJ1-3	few	TGCGCCAGCGGCGAGACAGGGTTAGGAAACACCATATATTTT	CASGETGLGNTIYF
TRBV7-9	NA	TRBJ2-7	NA	TGTGCCAGCAGCTTAGTTGGGGTTACAGGGTCACACGAGCAGTACTTC	CASSLVGVTGSHEQYF
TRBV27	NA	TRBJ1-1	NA	TGTGCCAGCAGTTTATCCGGGATCACTGAAGCTTTCTTT	CASSLSGITEAFF
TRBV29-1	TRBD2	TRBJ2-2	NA	TGCAGCGTTGAAGATCAGGCTAGCGGGAGGGGGAACACCGGGGAGCTGTTTTTT	CSVEDQASGRGNTGELFF
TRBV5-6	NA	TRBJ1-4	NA	TGTGCCAGCAGGACCCGGGGGATTAATGAAAAACTGTTTTTT	CASRTRGINEKLFF
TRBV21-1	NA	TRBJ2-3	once	TGTGCCAGCAGCAAGACTAGCGGGAGCGCAGATACGCAGTATTTT	CASSKTSGSADTQYF
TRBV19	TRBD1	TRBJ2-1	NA	TGTGCCAGTAACCCCGGACAGGGGATTTACAATGAGCAGTTCTTC	CASNPGQGIYNEQFF
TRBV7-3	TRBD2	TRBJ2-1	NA	TGTGCCAGCAGCCCGAGACCAGGGACTAGCGGGGCCGATGAGCAGTTCTTC	CASSPRPGTSGADEQFF
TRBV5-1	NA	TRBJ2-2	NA	TGCGCCAGCAGCTTGGCCGACGGAGATGCCGGGGAGCTGTTTTTT	CASSLADGDAGELFF
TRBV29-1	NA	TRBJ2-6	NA	TGCAGCGTTTCGACAGCTGGGGCCAACGTCCTGACTTTC	CSVSTAGANVLTF
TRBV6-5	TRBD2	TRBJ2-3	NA	TGTGCCAGCAGTTTCTCTGGACTAGCGGGTTCAGATACGCAGTATTTT	CASSFSGLAGSDTQYF
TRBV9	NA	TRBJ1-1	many	TGTGCCAGCAGCTTTACAGGGAACACTGAAGCTTTCTTT	CASSFTGNTEAFF
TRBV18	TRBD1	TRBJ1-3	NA	TGTGCCAGCTCACGGACAGGGCTCTCTGGAAACACCATATATTTT	CASSRTGLSGNTIYF
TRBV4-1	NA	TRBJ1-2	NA	TGCGCCAGCAGCCAAGCCCTACAGGGCAGCTATGGCTACACCTTC	CASSQALQGSYGYTF
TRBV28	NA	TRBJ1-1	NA	TGTGCCAGCAGTCCACCCAGGGTTTGGACTGAAGCTTTCTTT	CASSPPRVWTEAFF
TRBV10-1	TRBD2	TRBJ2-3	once	TGCGCCAGCAGTGAGTGGGTAGCGGGGGAGCGCGCAGATACGCAGTATTTT	CASSEWVAGERADTQYF
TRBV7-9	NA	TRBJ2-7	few	TGTGCCAGCAGCACAACCGGGGGGCCCTACGAGCAGTACTTC	CASSTTGGPYEQYF
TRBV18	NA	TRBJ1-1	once	TGTGCCAGCTCACCACCGCTGGGGAGGAACACTGAAGCTTTCTTT	CASSPPLGRNTEAFF
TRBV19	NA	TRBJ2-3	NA	TGTGCCAGTAGTAAGGGGCACACAGATACGCAGTATTTT	CASSKGHTDTQYF
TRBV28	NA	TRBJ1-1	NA	TGTGCCAGCAGTCGCCAGCGGACTGAAGCTTTCTTT	CASSRQRTEAFF
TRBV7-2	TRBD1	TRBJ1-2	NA	TGTGCCAGCAAACCCGACAGGGGGCGAGGGAGCTATGGCTACACCTTC	CASKPDRGRGSYGYTF
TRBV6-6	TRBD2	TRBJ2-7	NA	TGTGCCAGCAATAACCCGGGACTAGGAGCCTACGAGCAGTACTTC	CASNNPGLGAYEQYF
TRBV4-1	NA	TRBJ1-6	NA	TGCGCCAGCAGCCAAGATACCTGGAGGGATTCACCCCTCCACTTT	CASSQDTWRDSPLHF
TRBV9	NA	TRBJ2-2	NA	TGTGCCAGCAGCGTAGGGGTAGGAGCGAACACCGGGGAGCTGTTTTTT	CASSVGVGANTGELFF
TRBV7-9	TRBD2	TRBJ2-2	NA	TGTGCCAGCAGCCTAGCGGGCGCTACCGGGGAGCTGTTTTTT	CASSLAGATGELFF
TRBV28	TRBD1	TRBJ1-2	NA	TGTGCCAGCACCACAGGGGGCAATGTTGGCTACACCTTC	CASTTGGNVGYTF
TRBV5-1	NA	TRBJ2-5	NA	TGCGCCAGCAGGACAGGACACCAAGAGACCCAGTACTTC	CASRTGHQETQYF
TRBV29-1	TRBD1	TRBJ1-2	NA	TGCAGCGTTGAAGAGGACAGGACTAACTATGGCTACACCTTC	CSVEEDRTNYGYTF
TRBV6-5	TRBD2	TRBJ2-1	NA	TGTGCCAGCAGTTACTCGGGGGGAGGGCTTTATTATGAGCAGTTCTTC	CASSYSGGGLYYEQFF
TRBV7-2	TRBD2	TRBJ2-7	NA	TGTGCCAGCAGCTTAGTTTTGGCGGGACTAGCCTACGAGCAGTACTTC	CASSLVLAGLAYEQYF
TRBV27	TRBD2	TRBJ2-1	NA	TGTGCCAGCAGTTTGCGGCCTAGCGGGAGCAATGAGCAGTTCTTC	CASSLRPSGSNEQFF
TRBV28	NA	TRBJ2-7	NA	TGTGCCAGCAGTTTAAACAGGAATTTCTACGAGCAGTACTTC	CASSLNRNFYEQYF
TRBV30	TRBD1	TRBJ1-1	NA	TGTGCCTGGAGTGTTCCGGACAGGGGGCATCCTGAAGCTTTCTTT	CAWSVPDRGHPEAFF
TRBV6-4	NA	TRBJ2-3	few	TGTGCCAGCAGTGGGACAGCAGACACAGATACGCAGTATTTT	CASSGTADTDTQYF
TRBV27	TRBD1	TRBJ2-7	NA	TGTGCCAGCAGTTTATGGCAGGGGGCCCCCTACGAGCAGTACTTC	CASSLWQGAPYEQYF
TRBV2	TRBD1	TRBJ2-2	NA	TGTGCCAGCAGTGGTGGGGCAGGGGGCGAGGGATGGGAGCTGTTTTTT	CASSGGAGGEGWELFF
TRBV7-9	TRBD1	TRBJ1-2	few	TGTGCCAGCAGCTCAAGTTTAGGGAGAGGGGGCCACTATGGCTACACCTTC	CASSSSLGRGGHYGYTF
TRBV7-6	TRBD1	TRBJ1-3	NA	TGTGCCAGCAGCACTTCAGGGGGCGGCTCTGGAAACACCATATATTTT	CASSTSGGGSGNTIYF
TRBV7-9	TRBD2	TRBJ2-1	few	TGTGCCAGCAGCCTTAAAGGGACTAGGCAAGGGGGGCAGTTCTTC	CASSLKGTRQGGQFF
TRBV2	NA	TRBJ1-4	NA	TGTGCCACTACGGGACTGGGGAATGAAAAACTGTTTTTT	CATTGLGNEKLFF